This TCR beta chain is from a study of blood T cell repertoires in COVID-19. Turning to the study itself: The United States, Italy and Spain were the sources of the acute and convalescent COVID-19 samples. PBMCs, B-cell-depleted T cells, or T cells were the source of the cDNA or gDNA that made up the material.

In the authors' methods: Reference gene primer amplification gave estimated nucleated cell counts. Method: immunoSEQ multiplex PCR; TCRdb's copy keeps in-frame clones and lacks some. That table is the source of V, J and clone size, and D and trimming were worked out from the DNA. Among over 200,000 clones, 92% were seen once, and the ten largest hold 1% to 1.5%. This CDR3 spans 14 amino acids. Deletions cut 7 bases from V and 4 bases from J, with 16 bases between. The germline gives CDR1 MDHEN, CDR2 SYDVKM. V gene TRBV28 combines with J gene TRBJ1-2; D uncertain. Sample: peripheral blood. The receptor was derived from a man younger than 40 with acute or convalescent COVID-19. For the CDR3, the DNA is TGTGCCAGCATCATCCAAGGACGGGGCTATGGCTACACCTTC. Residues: CASIIQGRGYGYTF.